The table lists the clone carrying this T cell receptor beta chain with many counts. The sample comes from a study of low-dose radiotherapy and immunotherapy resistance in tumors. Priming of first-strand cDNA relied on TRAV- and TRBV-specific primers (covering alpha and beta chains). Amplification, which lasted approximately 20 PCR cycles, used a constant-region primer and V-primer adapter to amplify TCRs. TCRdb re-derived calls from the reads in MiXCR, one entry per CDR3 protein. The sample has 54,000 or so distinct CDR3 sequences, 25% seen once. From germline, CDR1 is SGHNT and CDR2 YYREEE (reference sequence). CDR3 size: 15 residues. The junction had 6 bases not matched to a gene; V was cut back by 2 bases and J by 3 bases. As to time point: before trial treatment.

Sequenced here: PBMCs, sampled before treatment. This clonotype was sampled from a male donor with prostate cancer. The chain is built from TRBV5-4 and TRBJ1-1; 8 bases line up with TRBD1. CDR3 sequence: CASSFHRGVDTEAFF. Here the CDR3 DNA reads TGTGCCAGCAGCTTTCACAGGGGGGTAGACACTGAAGCTTTCTTT.